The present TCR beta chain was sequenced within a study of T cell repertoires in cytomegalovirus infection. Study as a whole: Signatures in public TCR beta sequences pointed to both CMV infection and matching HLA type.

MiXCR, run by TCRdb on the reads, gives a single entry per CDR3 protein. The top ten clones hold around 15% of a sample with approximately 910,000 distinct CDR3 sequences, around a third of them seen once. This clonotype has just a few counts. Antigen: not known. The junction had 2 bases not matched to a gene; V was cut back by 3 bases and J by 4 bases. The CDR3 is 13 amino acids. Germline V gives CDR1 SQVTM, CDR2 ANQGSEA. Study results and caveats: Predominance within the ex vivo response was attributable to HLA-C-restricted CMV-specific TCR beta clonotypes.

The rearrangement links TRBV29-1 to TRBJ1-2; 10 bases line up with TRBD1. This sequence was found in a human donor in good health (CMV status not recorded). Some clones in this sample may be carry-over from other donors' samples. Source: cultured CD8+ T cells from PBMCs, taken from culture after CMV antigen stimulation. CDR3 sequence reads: CSVDDRGLYGYTF. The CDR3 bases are TGCAGCGTTGATGACAGGGGGCTCTATGGCTACACCTTC.